The 4 T cell receptor beta chains given below trace back to one sample, sequenced in a study of technical replicates of blood from a handful of donors. Sequencing used immunoSEQ multiplex PCR; TCRdb keeps in-frame clones, though not all of them. The repertoire holds about 66,000 clones, with over 75% as singletons. The sample consisted of PBMCs. All receptors come from a human donor in good health. Some clones in this sample may be carry-over from other donors' samples.

For this clone: One junction end does not reproduce the germline sequence, and a read error may be involved. This chain joins TRBV7-2 and TRBJ2-1; TRBD2 aligns across 11 bases. Germline V lookup: CDR1 SGHTA, CDR2 FQGNSA. The CDR3 is 16 residues long. The CDR3 here is CASSYSSGRPYDEQFF. CDR3 DNA: TGTGCCAGCAGCTATTCTAGCGGGAGGCCCTACGATGAGCAGTTCTTC.

About this clone: An end of the junction differs from the germline gene, which may be a read error. The chain links TRBV7-9 to TRBJ2-3; no clear D gene. Germline CDR1 and CDR2: SEHNR and FQNEAQ (reference sequence). The CDR3 is 12 residues long. The CDR3 loop is CASSFSKDTQYF. The CDR3 nucleotides are TGTGCCAGCAGCTTTAGCAAAGATACGCAGTATTTT.

This rearrangement joins TRBV2 to TRBJ2-7; TRBD2 matches 10 bases. The CDR3 runs 15 residues. Germline-derived CDR1 and CDR2 are SNHLY and FYNNEI. J was trimmed by 4 bases and V by 3 bases; bases with no gene match: 6. CDR3 amino acids: CASSDPSGRAYEQYF. DNA of the CDR3: TGTGCCAGCAGTGATCCGAGCGGGAGGGCGTACGAGCAGTACTTC.

J is TRBJ2-1 and V is TRBV7-9, with 11 bases aligning to TRBD2. CDR3 length: 19 amino acids. V shed 5 bases and J 5 bases; nucleotides not matched to a gene: 17. Germline V lookup: CDR1 SEHNR, CDR2 FQNEAQ (reference sequence). CDR3 bases: TGTGCCAGCAGCCCGATTCGGGGGGATACTAGCGGGAGCCACAATGAGCAGTTCTTC. It encodes CASSPIRGDTSGSHNEQFF.